This TCR beta chain was obtained from a study of cytomegalovirus exposure and HLA in healthy donors. Primers: 60 Vbeta forward and 13 Jbeta reverse. Original data processing: A follow-up analysis tallied tens of millions of unique TCR beta chains, approximately 10 million shared. Sequencing was performed with immunoSEQ multiplex PCR; in TCRdb, only in-frame clones are kept and a portion is missing. V, J and clone size are those of that table, while D and trimming were read from the DNA. The sample includes about 160,000 clones, around 86% of them seen just once. Germline CDR1 MDHEN, CDR2 SYDVKM. The CDR3 is 14 amino acids. The V segment lost 6 bases and the J segment 7 bases; nucleotides outside the gene matches: 9.

This receptor was obtained from a human donor in good health. The chain uses TRBV28 and TRBJ1-5; TRBD1 aligns across 7 bases. The sequencing sample was made of PBMCs. CDR3: CASSRWRTGQPQHF. The CDR3 coding sequence is TGTGCCAGCAGCCGGTGGCGGACAGGACAGCCCCAGCATTTT.